The following is a TCR beta chain sequence with its context. Its specificity is unknown. The CDR3 is 13 residues long. Looked up from germline, CDR1 is MNHEY and CDR2 is SVGAGI. V was pared by 5 bases and J by 3 bases, with 8 bases between. The data originate from a study of radiotherapy plus CTLA-4 blockade in lung cancer. Sequenced by immunoSEQ multiplex PCR; TCRdb stores in-frame clones only, minus some. The sample lists 90,000 to 150,000 clones, about four fifths seen once, with 4.5% to 6.5% in the top ten. General observations from the study: Radiotherapy with ipilimumab was followed by blood expansion of tumor-derived clones.

The gene calls are TRBV6-5 and TRBJ1-5; D not certain. The sequence was obtained from a human donor with non-small cell lung cancer who had a partial response to radiotherapy plus ipilimumab. The sample was peripheral blood, taken from a patient treated with radiotherapy plus ipilimumab. CDR3 DNA sequence: TGTGCCAGCAGTCTAACTTTCAATCAGCCCCAGCATTTT. It codes for CASSLTFNQPQHF.